This T cell receptor beta chain was documented in a study of cytomegalovirus exposure and HLA in healthy donors. At the level of the study: Ancestry clustering placed 70% to 90% of roughly 400 genotyped donors in the Caucasian-associated cluster. Notes on the study in general: The records held CMV serostatus as the only immune exposure information. Using a false discovery rate of 0.05, a later analysis showed that some 16,000 TCR beta sequences were associated with HLA alleles.

At collection, donors were nominally healthy, but unrecorded immune exposures were probable. Germline V CDR1 and CDR2: SGHTA, FQGTGA. The CDR3 covers 15 residues. Trimming pared 0 bases from V and 7 bases from J, leaving 13 bases between. This clone was seen just once. The antigen remains unidentified. The PCR employed 60 Vbeta primers together with 13 Jbeta primers. The assay was immunoSEQ multiplex PCR, and TCRdb's table has in-frame clones only and misses some. The profile shows around 210,000 clones, 65% to 80% of them singletons. V gene TRBV7-3 combines with J gene TRBJ2-4; D is possibly TRBD1 (6 bases). The sequence came from a man aged 45-65 years in good health and CMV-seronegative. The sample comprised PBMCs. The CDR3 is CASSLTPDSENIQYF. The CDR3 nucleotides read TGTGCCAGCAGCTTAACACCGGACAGCGAGAACATTCAGTACTTC.